The 20 T cell receptor beta chains in this list originate from one sample, sequenced in a study of T cells expressing NK-cell markers. TCRdb re-called the 5' RACE reads; every CDR3 protein appears as one record, without DNA. In all, the sample yields about 380,000 distinct CDR3 sequences. Specimen: blood T cells: a sorted CD56 or NKG2C T cell subset, CD4+ or CD8+ T cells, or bulk PBMC T cells (not recorded which). The receptors originated from a man aged 18-75 years in good health.

The chain joins TRBV19 to TRBJ2-3. Germline V gene lookup returns CDR1 LNHDA and CDR2 SQIVND (reference sequence). The CDR3 spans 12 residues. This CDR3 reads CASSIRTDTQYF.

The chain couples TRBV6-5 to TRBJ2-1; TCRdb reports TRBD1, a call that lacks DNA to check it against. From germline, CDR1 is MNHEY and CDR2 SVGAGI. The CDR3 has 15 residues. The CDR3 is CASSYSRTGGYEQFF.

The chain carries TRBV3-1 and TRBJ2-7; TCRdb proposes TRBD1, but this gene call is untestable without DNA. Germline V gives CDR1 LGHDT, CDR2 YNNKEL (reference sequence). The length of the CDR3 is 13 residues. CDR3 sequence reads: CASRPGQSYEQYF.

This chain connects TRBV20-1 to TRBJ1-4. This CDR3 region has 15 residues. The V gene's germline CDR1 is DFQATT and CDR2 SNEGSKA (reference sequence). The CDR3 spells CSARDQNVLNEKLFF.

V usage is TRBV7-2 and J usage is TRBJ2-1. From germline, CDR1 is SGHTA and CDR2 FQGNSA. The CDR3 extends over 16 amino acids. The CDR3 region is CASSSPVGLYFTEQFF.

CDR3 region: CASGLSSGGGYNEQFF. J is TRBJ2-1 and V is TRBV12-5; the TCRdb D gene call, TRBD1, has no DNA to confirm it. This CDR3 comprises 16 residues. Germline CDR1 LGHNT, CDR2 FRNRAP.

The chain recombines TRBV24-1 with TRBJ2-3; the TCRdb D gene call, TRBD1, has no DNA to confirm it. The CDR3 consists of 17 residues. Germline V gene data show CDR1 as KGHDR and CDR2 as SFDVKD. CDR3 amino acids: CATSDTGTPRRTDTQYF.

The chain has TRBV12-3 or TRBV12-4 and TRBJ1-1; TCRdb calls TRBD1, which cannot be checked without DNA. The CDR3 spans 14 residues. CDR3 sequence: CASSRQDSNTEAFF.

This chain joins TRBV3-1 and TRBJ1-1; the D call from TCRdb, TRBD1, cannot be confirmed without DNA. Germline V gives CDR1 LGHDT, CDR2 YNNKEL (reference sequence). CDR3 length: 14 residues. CDR3 amino acids: CASSKQGVNTEAFF.

This chain joins TRBV29-1 and TRBJ2-1; TCRdb designates TRBD2, a call that cannot be tested without DNA. Germline V CDR1 and CDR2: SQVTM, ANQGSEA. There are 16 residues in the CDR3. The CDR3 here is CSVDSGGAALYNEQFF.

This chain uses TRBV7-2 with TRBJ2-1; TCRdb calls TRBD2, which cannot be checked without DNA. Germline CDR1 is SGHTA and CDR2 is FQGNSA. This CDR3 is built from 17 residues. This CDR3 is CASSPGLAGGSDNEQFF. Filled out from reference TRBV7-2 and TRBJ2-1, the complete variable domain reads GAGVSQSPSNKVTEKGKDVELRCDPISGHTALYWYRQSLGQGLEFLIYFQGNSAPDKSGLPSDRFSAERTGGSVSTLTIQRTQQEDSAVYLCASSPGLAGGSDNEQFFGPGTRLTVL.

The chain employs TRBV5-1 and TRBJ1-6; TCRdb picks TRBD1, but there is no DNA to check that call. CDR1 and CDR2 from the germline V gene are SGHRS and YFSETQ. CDR3 length equals 20 residues. The CDR3 is CASSPSYGTRISSYNSPLHF.

The genes are TRBV5-1 and TRBJ2-2; there is no DNA to check the TCRdb D call of TRBD1. Germline V gives CDR1 SGHRS, CDR2 YFSETQ. The CDR3 loop spans 16 amino acids. The chain's CDR3 is CASSLLGTANTGELFF.

The rearrangement joins TRBV6-5 to TRBJ2-7; absent DNA, TCRdb's TRBD1 call cannot be checked. CDR1 is MNHEY, CDR2 SVGAGI, per germline. This CDR3 has 18 amino acids. Here the CDR3 reads CASSNKRPGQGAPYEQYF.

The chain recombines TRBV5-1 with TRBJ2-1. The CDR3 extends over 15 amino acids. The V gene's germline CDR1 is SGHRS and CDR2 YFSETQ. The CDR3 sequence is CASSLGGTSYNEQFF.

The rearrangement links TRBV6-5 to TRBJ1-1; TCRdb's D call of TRBD1 is untestable without DNA. This CDR3 comprises 15 residues. Germline V gene data show CDR1 as MNHEY and CDR2 as SVGAGI. The CDR3 reads CASSPGKGEGTEAFF.

The chain recombines TRBV7-9 with TRBJ2-5; without DNA, the TCRdb call of TRBD2 cannot be checked. CDR1 and CDR2 from the germline V gene are SEHNR and FQNEAQ (reference sequence). The CDR3 extends over 13 amino acids. This CDR3 is CASSEGLAETQYF. The full variable domain, in which reference TRBV7-9 and TRBJ2-5 provide the parts outside the CDR3, is DTGVSQNPRHKITKRGQNVTFRCDPISEHNRLYWYRQTLGQGPEFLTYFQNEAQLEKSRLLSDRFSAERPKGSFSTLEIQRTEQGDSAMYLCASSEGLAETQYFGPGTRLLVL.

The chain's CDR3 is CASSQDFKGIDEQYF. The rearrangement joins TRBV3-1 to TRBJ2-7. The CDR3 spans 15 residues. The V gene's germline CDR1 is LGHDT and CDR2 YNNKEL (reference sequence).

This chain connects TRBV7-8 to TRBJ2-1; as DNA is missing, the TRBD1 call by TCRdb cannot be tested. Germline lookup yields CDR1 SGHVS and CDR2 FQNEAQ. CDR3 size: 17 residues. The chain's CDR3 is CASSSSGGRSSYNEQFF. Combining the CDR3 with reference TRBV7-8 and TRBJ2-1 gives the whole variable domain GAGVSQSPRYKVAKRGQDVALRCDPISGHVSLFWYQQALGQGPEFLTYFQNEAQLDKSGLPSDRFFAERPEGSVSTLKIQRTQQEDSAVYLCASSSSGGRSSYNEQFFGPGTRLTVL.

The rearrangement links TRBV21-1 to TRBJ2-7; TCRdb picks TRBD1, but there is no DNA to check that call. TRBV21-1 represents a pseudogene. CDR3 length equals 17 residues. The CDR3: CASSQQLYGDKAYEQYF.